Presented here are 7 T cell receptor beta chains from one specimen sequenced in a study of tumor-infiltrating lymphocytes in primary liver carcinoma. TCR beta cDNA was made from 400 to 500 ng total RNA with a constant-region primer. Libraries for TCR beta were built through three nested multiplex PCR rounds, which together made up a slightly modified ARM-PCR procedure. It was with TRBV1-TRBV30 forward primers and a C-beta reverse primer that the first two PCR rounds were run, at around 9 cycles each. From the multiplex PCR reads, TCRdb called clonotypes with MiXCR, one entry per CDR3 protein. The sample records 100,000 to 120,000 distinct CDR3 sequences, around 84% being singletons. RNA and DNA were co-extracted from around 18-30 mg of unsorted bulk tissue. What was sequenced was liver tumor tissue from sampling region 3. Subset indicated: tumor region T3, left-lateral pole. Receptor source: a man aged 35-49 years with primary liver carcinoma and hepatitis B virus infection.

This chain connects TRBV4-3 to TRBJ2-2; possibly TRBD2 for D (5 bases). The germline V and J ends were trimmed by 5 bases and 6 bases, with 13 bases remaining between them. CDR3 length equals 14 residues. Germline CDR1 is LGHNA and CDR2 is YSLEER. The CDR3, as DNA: TGCGCCAGCAGCGGCCGGGGAAATTCCGGGGAGCTGTTTTTT. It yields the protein CASSGRGNSGELFF.

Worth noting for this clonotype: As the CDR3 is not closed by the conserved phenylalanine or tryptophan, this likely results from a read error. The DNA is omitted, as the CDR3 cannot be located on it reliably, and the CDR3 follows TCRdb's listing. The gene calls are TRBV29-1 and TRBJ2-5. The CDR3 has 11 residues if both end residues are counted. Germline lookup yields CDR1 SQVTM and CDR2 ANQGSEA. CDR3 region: CSVDRGETHYL.

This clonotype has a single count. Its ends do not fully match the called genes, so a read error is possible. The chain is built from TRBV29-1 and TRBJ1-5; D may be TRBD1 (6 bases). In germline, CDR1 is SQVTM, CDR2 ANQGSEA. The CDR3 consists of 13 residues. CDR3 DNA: TGCAGCGCCGGAGGGGGAGTGAATCAGACCCATCATTTT. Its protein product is CSAGGGVNQTHHF.

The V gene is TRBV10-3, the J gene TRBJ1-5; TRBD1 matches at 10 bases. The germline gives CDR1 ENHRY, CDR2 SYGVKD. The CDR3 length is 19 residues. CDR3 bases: TGTGCTACCCACGACCCGGGACAGGGGCTGAGGTCCGGCATTCAGCCCCAGCATTTT. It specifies CATHDPGQGLRSGIQPQHF.

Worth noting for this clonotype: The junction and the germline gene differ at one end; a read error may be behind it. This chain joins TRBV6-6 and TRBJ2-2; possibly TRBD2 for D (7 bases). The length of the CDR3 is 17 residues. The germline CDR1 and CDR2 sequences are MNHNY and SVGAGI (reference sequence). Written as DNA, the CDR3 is TGTGCCGCGGGAGAAACTTACGTGACGGGGGGCACCGGGGAGTTGTTTTTT. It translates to CAAGETYVTGGTGELFF.

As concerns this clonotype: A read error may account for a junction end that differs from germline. The CDR3 nucleotides read TGTGCTAGCAGTTTCCTGATTGAGGCGTGGGTTCTAGCGGGAGAAAGGATCAATGAGCAGTTCTTC. Translating it yields CASSFLIEAWVLAGERINEQFF. The J gene is TRBJ2-1, the V gene TRBV6-2 or TRBV6-3; the match to TRBD2 covers 10 bases. The V gene's germline CDR1 is MNHEY and CDR2 SVGEGT. The CDR3 consists of 22 residues.

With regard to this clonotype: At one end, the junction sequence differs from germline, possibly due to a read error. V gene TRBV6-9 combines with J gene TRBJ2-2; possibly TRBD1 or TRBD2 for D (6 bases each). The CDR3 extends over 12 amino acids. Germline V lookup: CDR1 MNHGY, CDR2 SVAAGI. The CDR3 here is CGSSLRGRELFF. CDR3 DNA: TGTGGCAGCAGTCTCCGGGGGCGGGAGCTGTTTTTT.